The 32 T cell receptor beta chains below were found in one sample sequenced in a study of Ad26.COV2.S vaccination and SARS-CoV-2 variants. Described treatment: approximately 18 received Ad26.COV2.S at low or high dose, single or two shots; about five received placebo; per-sample allocation not given. All samples were drawn on day 63, counting from the first vaccine or placebo injection. Assay used: immunoSEQ multiplex PCR; TCRdb lists only in-frame clones, some missing. The sample records about 350,000 clones, about 88% being singletons. This sample comprised peripheral blood, obtained in a trial of Ad26.COV2.S vaccine versus placebo. The receptors were sampled from a person aged 18 to 65 who received the Ad26.COV2.S COVID-19 vaccine or a placebo.

The chain carries TRBV29-1 and TRBJ1-1, with TRBD1 as a possible D gene (5 bases). The CDR3 has 13 amino acids. V was clipped by 3 bases and J by 4 bases, with 12 bases between them. The germline gives CDR1 SQVTM, CDR2 ANQGSEA. CDR3 loop: CSVDQGGGTEAFF. CDR3 bases: TGCAGCGTTGACCAGGGCGGGGGCACTGAAGCTTTCTTT.

V and J are TRBV7-2 and TRBJ1-1, with 7 bases matching TRBD1. The ends lost 4 bases at V and 4 bases at J; junction bases unmatched: 9. There are 15 residues in the CDR3. Germline CDR1 is SGHTA and CDR2 is FQGNSA. Here the CDR3 reads CASSSSGGRSTEAFF. The CDR3 nucleotides are TGTGCCAGCAGCTCCTCAGGGGGACGGAGCACTGAAGCTTTCTTT.

This clone was seen just once. The chain couples TRBV5-4 to TRBJ2-7; tentatively, D is TRBD1 (6 bases). V gave up 5 bases and J gave up 2 bases, with 11 bases separating them. The germline V gene has CDR1 SGHNT and CDR2 YYREEE (reference sequence). This CDR3 has 13 residues. The CDR3 is CASSRQETYEQYF. For the CDR3, the DNA is TGTGCCAGCAGTCGACAGGAAACCTACGAGCAGTACTTC.

This clone is a singleton in its sample. The rearrangement links TRBV2 to TRBJ2-7; TRBD1 matches 10 bases. Germline CDR1 SNHLY, CDR2 FYNNEI. V shed 8 bases, J shed 0 bases, and the junction held 4 bases outside the gene matches. This CDR3 region has 14 residues. The CDR3, as DNA: TGTGCCAGCGGGGGACAGGGGTTCTCCTACGAGCAGTACTTC. This gives the protein CASGGQGFSYEQYF.

This sequence joins TRBV29-1 and TRBJ1-1; D is uncertain. Germline CDR1 SQVTM, CDR2 ANQGSEA. CDR3 length equals 14 residues. V was clipped by 2 bases and J by 3 bases, with 13 bases between them. CDR3 nucleotide sequence: TGCAGCGTTGAAAAGGTCACTAAGGACACTGAAGCTTTCTTT. Translating it yields CSVEKVTKDTEAFF.

The chain has TRBV5-1 and TRBJ2-1; 8 bases are shared with TRBD2. Looked up from germline, CDR1 is SGHRS and CDR2 is YFSETQ. There are 14 residues in the CDR3. V lost 7 bases, J lost 4 bases, and 7 bases stayed unmatched. DNA for the CDR3: TGCGCCAGCCGGGGGACTAGGAGGTACAATGAGCAGTTCTTC. It is translated as CASRGTRRYNEQFF.

V usage is TRBV5-1 and J usage is TRBJ2-5; D ambiguous. Trimming pared 0 bases from V and 2 bases from J, leaving 11 bases between. The CDR3 spans 15 residues. CDR1 and CDR2 from the germline V gene are SGHRS and YFSETQ. The CDR3: CASSLDTGKQETQYF. For the CDR3, the DNA is TGCGCCAGCAGCTTGGATACCGGAAAACAAGAGACCCAGTACTTC. Using reference TRBV5-1 and TRBJ2-5 for the parts outside the CDR3, the full variable domain is KAGVTQTPRYLIKTRGQQVTLSCSPISGHRSVSWYQQTPGQGLQFLFEYFSETQRNKGNFPGRFSGRQFSNSRSEMNVSTLELGDSALYLCASSLDTGKQETQYFGPGTRLLVL.

The genes are TRBV5-1 and TRBJ2-5, with 8 bases fitting TRBD1. The CDR3 is made up of 15 amino acids. Germline-derived CDR1 and CDR2 are SGHRS and YFSETQ. After removal of 3 bases from V and 2 bases from J, the junction contained 6 bases not matched to a gene. CDR3 protein: CASSSGTGSQETQYF. CDR3 nucleotides: TGCGCCAGCAGCTCCGGGACAGGTTCTCAAGAGACCCAGTACTTC.

V gene TRBV19 combines with J gene TRBJ1-6, with TRBD1 identical over 8 bases. CDR3 length: 14 amino acids. Trimming cost V 5 bases and J 10 bases; bases outside gene matches: 7. Germline lookup yields CDR1 LNHDA and CDR2 SQIVND (reference sequence). The CDR3 DNA reads TGTGCCAGTAGTTCGGACAGGGCGCGCTCACCCCTCCACTTT. Translation gives CASSSDRARSPLHF.

V and J are TRBV7-2 and TRBJ1-4, with a tentative D call TRBD1 (6 bases). Per germline, CDR1 SGHTA and CDR2 FQGNSA. V was clipped by 5 bases and J by 0 bases, with 13 bases between them. The CDR3 is 16 amino acids. The CDR3 coding sequence is TGTGCCAGCAGCCCACAGGGACAAGCAACTAATGAAAAACTGTTTTTT. It encodes CASSPQGQATNEKLFF.

The V gene is TRBV5-5, the J gene TRBJ1-6; 7 nucleotides match TRBD1. Trimming at V came to 2 bases and at J to 6 bases, leaving 8 bases not matched to a gene. The CDR3 contains 16 residues. Germline CDR1 is SGHKS and CDR2 is YYEKEE (reference sequence). CDR3 amino acids: CASSLIPGDSNSPLHF. Written as DNA, the CDR3 is TGTGCCAGCAGCTTAATACCCGGGGACAGTAATTCACCCCTCCACTTT.

The CDR3 loop is CSVVGGIGPDTQYF. CDR3 nucleotide sequence: TGCAGCGTTGTTGGGGGAATCGGCCCAGATACGCAGTATTTT. J is TRBJ2-3 and V is TRBV29-1; TRBD1 or TRBD2 may be the D gene (5 bases each). The germline gives CDR1 SQVTM, CDR2 ANQGSEA. The CDR3 has 14 residues. Trimming took 4 bases from V and 4 from J, leaving 15 bases between them.

This clone was detected a few times. The genes are TRBV14 and TRBJ1-3; D gene ambiguous. Trimming removed 2 bases from V and 0 bases from J, with 11 bases in between. This CDR3 has 16 residues. Germline assignment: CDR1 SGHDN and CDR2 FVKESK. CDR3 DNA: TGTGCCAGCAGCCAACTCTCAGCGTACTCTGGAAACACCATATATTTT. Encoded protein: CASSQLSAYSGNTIYF.

As concerns this clone: At one boundary the junction diverges from the germline segment, which might be a read error. The chain couples TRBV25-1 to TRBJ1-1; TRBD1 matches at 8 bases. CDR3 length: 13 residues. Germline loops: CDR1 MGHDK, CDR2 SYGVNS. In nucleotides, the CDR3 is TGTGCCACCAGTGGTACAGGGGGCACTGAAGCTTTCTTT. This codes for CATSGTGGTEAFF.

The CDR3 region is CASRLQGLTEAFF. CDR3 coding DNA: TGTGCCAGCAGACTACAGGGTCTCACTGAAGCTTTCTTT. V usage is TRBV27 and J usage is TRBJ1-1, with D possibly TRBD1 on 6 matching bases. Germline V gene data show CDR1 as MNHEY and CDR2 as SMNVEV (reference sequence). The CDR3 runs 13 residues. The V and J ends lost 6 bases and 4 bases respectively, with 12 bases between them.

V gene TRBV7-3 combines with J gene TRBJ2-2, with 9 bases matching TRBD2. V dropped 1 base and J dropped 4; count of bases not matched to a gene: 4. Per germline, CDR1 SGHTA and CDR2 FQGTGA. This CDR3 region has 16 residues. The CDR3 coding sequence is TGTGCCAGCAGCTTAATGGTAGCGGGGGTCACCGGGGAGCTGTTTTTT. This encodes CASSLMVAGVTGELFF.

This chain links TRBV29-1 with TRBJ2-1; 10 bases fit TRBD1. CDR3 length: 13 amino acids. The germline gives CDR1 SQVTM, CDR2 ANQGSEA. With 4 bases clipped from V and 7 bases from J, the junction kept 4 bases outside the gene matches. In nucleotides, the CDR3 is TGCAGCGTTGGACAGGGGGCTGGAAATGAGCAGTTCTTC. As protein: CSVGQGAGNEQFF.

The CDR3 spells CASSPSGSVGANEKLFF. The CDR3 DNA sequence: TGCGCCAGCAGCCCGTCCGGGTCAGTCGGGGCTAATGAAAAACTGTTTTTT. V is TRBV5-1 and J is TRBJ1-4; D gene unclear. Trimming removed 4 bases from V and 3 bases from J, with 19 bases in between. The germline gives CDR1 SGHRS, CDR2 YFSETQ. There are 17 residues in the CDR3.

V gene TRBV5-1 combines with J gene TRBJ1-5, with 9 bases aligning to TRBD1. The J segment lost 3 bases and the V segment lost 0 bases, leaving 4 bases of the junction unmatched. The CDR3 is 16 amino acids. Germline loops: CDR1 SGHRS, CDR2 YFSETQ. The CDR3 reads CASSLGGQGPNQPQHF. The DNA for the CDR3 is TGCGCCAGCAGCTTGGGAGGACAGGGGCCCAATCAGCCCCAGCATTTT.

This chain uses TRBV19 with TRBJ1-4, with a weak D call TRBD1 (5 bases). This CDR3 contains 17 residues. Trimming took off 3 bases at V and 0 bases at J, with 14 bases between the two ends. CDR1 and CDR2 from the germline V gene are LNHDA and SQIVND (reference sequence). Written as DNA, the CDR3 is TGTGCCAGTAGTATGTCGACAGATCCCACAACTAATGAAAAACTGTTTTTT. It encodes CASSMSTDPTTNEKLFF.

The chain joins TRBV14 to TRBJ2-2, with unresolved D. CDR3 length: 15 residues. The V end lost 1 base, the J end lost 8 bases, and 14 bases lay between the germline ends. Germline V gene data show CDR1 as SGHDN and CDR2 as FVKESK. The CDR3 DNA reads TGTGCCAGCAGCCAAGGGACCGTCGGTGCTGGGGAGCTGTTTTTT. This gives the protein CASSQGTVGAGELFF.

This chain connects TRBV29-1 to TRBJ1-3; D gene ambiguous. V lost 4 bases, J lost 4 bases, and 8 bases lay in between. This CDR3 has 12 amino acids. The germline gives CDR1 SQVTM, CDR2 ANQGSEA. The CDR3 here is CSVGAAGNTIYF. The CDR3 DNA sequence: TGCAGCGTTGGGGCGGCAGGAAACACCATATATTTT.

V is TRBV18 and J is TRBJ1-2; D may be TRBD1 (6 bases). This CDR3 contains 16 residues. Germline loops: CDR1 KGHSH, CDR2 LQKENI. V gave up 4 bases and J gave up 6 bases, with 21 bases separating them. The DNA for the CDR3 is TGTGCCAGCTCACTAACCGGGACACTCCTGAGGAATGGCTACACCTTC. Residues: CASSLTGTLLRNGYTF.

The chain joins TRBV10-3 to TRBJ2-2, with 7 nucleotides matching TRBD1. The germline V gene encodes CDR1 ENHRY and CDR2 SYGVKD. The CDR3 totals 13 residues. After removal of 10 bases from V and 5 bases from J, the junction contained 7 bases not matched to a gene. CDR3 sequence: CATQTGETGELFF. CDR3 nucleotides: TGTGCCACCCAAACAGGGGAAACCGGGGAGCTGTTTTTT.

This clone has only a few counts. The gene calls are TRBV2 and TRBJ1-1, with D unclear. The V gene's germline CDR1 is SNHLY and CDR2 FYNNEI. The CDR3 loop spans 13 amino acids. Trimming removed 3 bases at V and 7 bases at J, with 12 bases between. The CDR3 DNA follows: TGTGCCAGCAGTGAGACGGACGTCCTTGAAGCTTTCTTT. Translating gives CASSETDVLEAFF.

V usage is TRBV7-2 and J usage is TRBJ1-2; no firm D call. CDR1 and CDR2 (germline): SGHTA, FQGNSA. The length of the CDR3 is 9 residues. Here the CDR3 reads CVRSGGYTF. The CDR3 nucleotides read TGTGTGAGATCGGGCGGCTACACCTTC.

This clone was recorded a few times. The same CDR3 also results from other DNA sequences found in this sample. The genes are TRBV5-1 and TRBJ1-1, with D possibly matching TRBD1 (5 bases). The V end lost 0 bases, the J end lost 6 bases, and 12 bases lay between the germline ends. This CDR3 spans 14 amino acids. Per the germline V gene, CDR1 is SGHRS and CDR2 is YFSETQ. The CDR3 DNA reads TGCGCCAGCAGCTTGGGGGCGGGGGGTCCTGAAGCTTTCTTT. Protein sequence: CASSLGAGGPEAFF.

The chain uses TRBV10-3 and TRBJ2-3; D is unclear. Trimming removed 6 bases at V and 0 bases at J, with 10 bases between. The germline gives CDR1 ENHRY, CDR2 SYGVKD. The CDR3 is made up of 14 amino acids. CDR3 sequence (DNA): TGTGCCATCAGGGACGGTCGTAGCACAGATACGCAGTATTTT. It specifies CAIRDGRSTDTQYF.

The chain recombines TRBV18 with TRBJ1-5; possible D gene TRBD1, 5 bases. Germline CDR1 is KGHSH and CDR2 is LQKENI. The CDR3 is made up of 13 amino acids. Trimming removed 6 bases at V and 5 bases at J, with 11 bases between. The CDR3 DNA reads as TGTGCCAGCTCCTCAGGGCGGGATCAGCCCCAGCATTTT. Its protein is CASSSGRDQPQHF.

The chain combines TRBV11-3 with TRBJ2-7; D possibly corresponds to TRBD1 (5 bases). The CDR3 consists of 13 residues. The germline V and J ends were trimmed by 5 bases and 6 bases, with 14 bases remaining between them. The germline gives CDR1 SGHNT, CDR2 YENEEA. DNA of the CDR3: TGTGCCAGCAGCACTCAACCAGGGCGCGAGCAGTACTTC. Its translation: CASSTQPGREQYF.

The table lists this clone with a count of one. This chain links TRBV7-3 with TRBJ2-2; D not resolved. Germline V gene lookup returns CDR1 SGHTA and CDR2 FQGTGA. The V end was cut by 1 base, the J end by 2 bases, with 5 bases between. The CDR3 covers 14 residues. The CDR3 sequence is CASSLMENTGELFF. In DNA, the CDR3 is TGTGCCAGCAGCTTAATGGAAAACACCGGGGAGCTGTTTTTT.

V usage is TRBV29-1 and J usage is TRBJ2-5, with D possibly matching TRBD2 (6 bases). Germline V lookup: CDR1 SQVTM, CDR2 ANQGSEA. The V and J ends lost 2 bases and 7 bases respectively, with 11 bases between them. The CDR3 length is 12 residues. DNA of the CDR3: TGCAGCGTTGAAATCGGGGGTGGGACCCAGTACTTC. Its protein is CSVEIGGGTQYF. Using reference TRBV29-1 and TRBJ2-5 for the parts outside the CDR3, the full variable domain is SAVISQKPSRDICQRGTSLTIQCQVDSQVTMMFWYRQQPGQSLTLIATANQGSEATYESGFVIDKFPISRPNLTFSTLTVSNMSPEDSSIYLCSVEIGGGTQYFGPGTRLLVL.